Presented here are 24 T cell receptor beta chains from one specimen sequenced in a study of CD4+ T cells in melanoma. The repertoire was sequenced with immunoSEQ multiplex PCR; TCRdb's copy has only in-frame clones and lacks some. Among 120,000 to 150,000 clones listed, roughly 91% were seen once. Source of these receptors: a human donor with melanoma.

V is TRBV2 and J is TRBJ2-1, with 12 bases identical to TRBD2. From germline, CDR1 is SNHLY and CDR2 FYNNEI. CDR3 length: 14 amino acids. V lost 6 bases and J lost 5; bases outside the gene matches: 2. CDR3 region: CASRTSGGDNEQFF. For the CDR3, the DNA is TGTGCCAGCAGGACTAGCGGGGGCGACAATGAGCAGTTCTTC.

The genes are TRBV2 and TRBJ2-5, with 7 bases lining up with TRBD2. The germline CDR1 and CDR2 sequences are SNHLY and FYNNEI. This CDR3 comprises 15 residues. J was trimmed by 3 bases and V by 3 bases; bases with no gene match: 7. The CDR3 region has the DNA TGTGCCAGCAGTGAGTTACTAGCGTGGGAAGAGACCCAGTACTTC. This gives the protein CASSELLAWEETQYF. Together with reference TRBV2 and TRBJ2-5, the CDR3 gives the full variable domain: EPEVTQTPSHQVTQMGQEVILRCVPISNHLYFYWYRQILGQKVEFLVSFYNNEISEKSEIFDDQFSVERPDGSNFTLKIRSTKLEDSAMYFCASSELLAWEETQYFGPGTRLLVL.

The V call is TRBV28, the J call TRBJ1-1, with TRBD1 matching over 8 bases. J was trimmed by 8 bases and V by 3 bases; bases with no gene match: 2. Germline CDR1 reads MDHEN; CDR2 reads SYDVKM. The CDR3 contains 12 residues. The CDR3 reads CASSLGQEEAFF. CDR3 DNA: TGTGCCAGCAGTTTGGGACAGGAAGAAGCTTTCTTT.

CDR3 loop: CASSEGVSTGELFF. The CDR3 coding sequence is TGTGCCAGCAGTGAAGGGGTGTCCACCGGGGAGCTGTTTTTT. The gene calls are TRBV6-1 and TRBJ2-2; D is unclear. Deletions cut 1 base from V and 4 bases from J, with 7 bases between. The CDR3 loop spans 14 amino acids. Germline V lookup: CDR1 MNHNS, CDR2 SASEGT.

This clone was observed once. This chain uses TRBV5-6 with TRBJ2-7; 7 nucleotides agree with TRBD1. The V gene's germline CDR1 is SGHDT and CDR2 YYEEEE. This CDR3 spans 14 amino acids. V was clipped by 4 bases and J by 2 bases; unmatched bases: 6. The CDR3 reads CASSADRRTYEQYF. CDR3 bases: TGTGCCAGCAGCGCGGACAGGCGAACCTACGAGCAGTACTTC.

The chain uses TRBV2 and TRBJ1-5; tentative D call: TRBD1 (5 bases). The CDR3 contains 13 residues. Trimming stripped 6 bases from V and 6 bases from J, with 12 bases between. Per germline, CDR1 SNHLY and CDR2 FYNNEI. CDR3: CASRGPASQPQHF. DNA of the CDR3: TGTGCCAGCAGGGGGCCAGCAAGTCAGCCCCAGCATTTT.

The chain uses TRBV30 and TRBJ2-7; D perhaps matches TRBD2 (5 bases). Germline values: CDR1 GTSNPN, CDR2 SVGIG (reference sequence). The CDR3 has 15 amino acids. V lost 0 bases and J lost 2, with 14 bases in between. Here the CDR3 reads CAWSVVRGRTYEQYF. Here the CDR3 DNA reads TGTGCCTGGAGTGTCGTCCGAGGGCGGACCTACGAGCAGTACTTC.

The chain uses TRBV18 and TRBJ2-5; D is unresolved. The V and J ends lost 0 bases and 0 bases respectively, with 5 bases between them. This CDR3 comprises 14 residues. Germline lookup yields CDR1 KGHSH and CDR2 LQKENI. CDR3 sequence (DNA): TGTGCCAGCTCACCACCTATGTACCAAGAGACCCAGTACTTC. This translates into CASSPPMYQETQYF. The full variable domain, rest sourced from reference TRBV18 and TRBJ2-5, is NAGVMQNPRHLVRRRGQEARLRCSPMKGHSHVYWYRQLPEEGLKFMVYLQKENIIDESGMPKERFSAEFPKEGPSILRIQQVVRGDSAAYFCASSPPMYQETQYFGPGTRLLVL.

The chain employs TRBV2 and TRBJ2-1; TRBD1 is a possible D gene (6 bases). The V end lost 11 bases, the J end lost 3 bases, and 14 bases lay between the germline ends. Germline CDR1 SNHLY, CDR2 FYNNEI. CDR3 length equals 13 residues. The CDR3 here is CASKGDNYNEQFF. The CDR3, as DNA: TGTGCCTCCAAGGGGGACAACTACAATGAGCAGTTCTTC.

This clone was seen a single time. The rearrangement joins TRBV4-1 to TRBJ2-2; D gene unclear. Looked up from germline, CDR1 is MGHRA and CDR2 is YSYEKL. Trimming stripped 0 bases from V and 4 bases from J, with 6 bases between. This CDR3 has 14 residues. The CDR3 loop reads CASSQDQTTGELFF. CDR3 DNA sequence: TGCGCCAGCAGCCAAGATCAAACCACCGGGGAGCTGTTTTTT.

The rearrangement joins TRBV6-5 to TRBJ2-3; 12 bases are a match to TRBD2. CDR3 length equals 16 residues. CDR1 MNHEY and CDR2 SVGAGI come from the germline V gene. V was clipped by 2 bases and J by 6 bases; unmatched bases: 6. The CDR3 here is CASSYRTSGDRDTQYF. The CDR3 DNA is TGTGCCAGCAGTTACCGGACTAGCGGGGATCGGGATACGCAGTATTTT.

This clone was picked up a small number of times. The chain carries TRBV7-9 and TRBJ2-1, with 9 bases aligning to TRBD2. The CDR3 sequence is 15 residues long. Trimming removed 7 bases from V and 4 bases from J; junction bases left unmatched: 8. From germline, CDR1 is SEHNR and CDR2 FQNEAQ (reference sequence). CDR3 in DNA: TGTGCCAGCATCCTTAGCGGGGGAATGTACAATGAGCAGTTCTTC. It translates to CASILSGGMYNEQFF.

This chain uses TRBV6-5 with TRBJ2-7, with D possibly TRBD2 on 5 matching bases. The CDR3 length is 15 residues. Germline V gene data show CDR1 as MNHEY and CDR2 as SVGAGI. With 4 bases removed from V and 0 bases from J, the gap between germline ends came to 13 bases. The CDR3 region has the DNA TGTGCCAGCAGTTCCACTCGGAGGAGCTCCTACGAGCAGTACTTC. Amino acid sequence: CASSSTRRSSYEQYF.

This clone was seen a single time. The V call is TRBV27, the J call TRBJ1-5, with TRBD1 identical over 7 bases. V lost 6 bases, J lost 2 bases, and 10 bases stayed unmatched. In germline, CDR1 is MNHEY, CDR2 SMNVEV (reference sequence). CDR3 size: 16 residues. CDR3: CASSRLGGGGNQPQHF. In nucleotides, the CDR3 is TGTGCCAGCAGCAGGCTAGGGGGCGGTGGCAATCAGCCCCAGCATTTT.

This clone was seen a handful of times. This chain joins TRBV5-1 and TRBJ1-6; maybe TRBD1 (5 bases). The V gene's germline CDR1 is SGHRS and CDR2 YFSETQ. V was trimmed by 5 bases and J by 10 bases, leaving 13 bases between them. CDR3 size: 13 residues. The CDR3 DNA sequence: TGCGCCAGCAGGGACCAAGCAGGGTCACCCCTCCACTTT. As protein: CASRDQAGSPLHF. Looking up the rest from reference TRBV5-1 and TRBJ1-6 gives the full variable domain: KAGVTQTPRYLIKTRGQQVTLSCSPISGHRSVSWYQQTPGQGLQFLFEYFSETQRNKGNFPGRFSGRQFSNSRSEMNVSTLELGDSALYLCASRDQAGSPLHFGNGTRLTVT.

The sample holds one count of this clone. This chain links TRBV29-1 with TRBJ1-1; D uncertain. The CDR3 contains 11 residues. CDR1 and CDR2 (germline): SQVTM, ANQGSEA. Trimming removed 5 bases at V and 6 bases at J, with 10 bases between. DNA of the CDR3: TGCAGCGTTATTGATTTCCCTGAAGCTTTCTTT. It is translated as CSVIDFPEAFF.

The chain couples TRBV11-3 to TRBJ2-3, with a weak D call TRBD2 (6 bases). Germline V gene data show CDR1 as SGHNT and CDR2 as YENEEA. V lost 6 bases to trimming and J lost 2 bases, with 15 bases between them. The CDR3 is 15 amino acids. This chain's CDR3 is CASSRAPGVTDTQYF. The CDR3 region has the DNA TGTGCCAGCAGTCGGGCCCCGGGGGTCACAGATACGCAGTATTTT.

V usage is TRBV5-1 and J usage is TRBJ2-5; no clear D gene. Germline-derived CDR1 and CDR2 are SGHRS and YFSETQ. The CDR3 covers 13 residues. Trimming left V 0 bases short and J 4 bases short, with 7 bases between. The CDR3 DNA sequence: TGCGCCAGCAGCTTGGAGGGCCTAGAGACCCAGTACTTC. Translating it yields CASSLEGLETQYF.

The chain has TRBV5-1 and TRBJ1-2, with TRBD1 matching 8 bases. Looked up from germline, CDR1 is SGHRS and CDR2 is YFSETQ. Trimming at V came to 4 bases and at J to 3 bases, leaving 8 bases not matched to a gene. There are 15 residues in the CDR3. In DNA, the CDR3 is TGCGCCAGCAGCCTGACAGGGGATAGGGACTATGGCTACACCTTC. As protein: CASSLTGDRDYGYTF.

CDR3 bases: TGTGCCAGCTCACCATTAACACCCGATTATCCCGGGGAGCTGTTTTTT. This sequence encodes CASSPLTPDYPGELFF. The chain is built from TRBV18 and TRBJ2-2; D remains unclear. This CDR3 region has 16 residues. In germline, CDR1 is KGHSH, CDR2 LQKENI. The V end lost 2 bases, the J end lost 6 bases, and 16 bases lay between the germline ends. The variable domain in full, completed from reference TRBV18 and TRBJ2-2, reads NAGVMQNPRHLVRRRGQEARLRCSPMKGHSHVYWYRQLPEEGLKFMVYLQKENIIDESGMPKERFSAEFPKEGPSILRIQQVVRGDSAAYFCASSPLTPDYPGELFFGEGSRLTVL.

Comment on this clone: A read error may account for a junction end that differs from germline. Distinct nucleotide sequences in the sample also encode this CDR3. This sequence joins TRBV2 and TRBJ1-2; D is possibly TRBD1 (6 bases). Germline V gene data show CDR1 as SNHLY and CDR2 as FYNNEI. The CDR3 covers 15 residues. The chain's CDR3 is CASSVQGLANYGYTF. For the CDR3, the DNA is TGTGCCAGCAGTGTACAGGGTCTCGCTAATTATGGCTACACCTTC.

For the CDR3, the DNA is TGTGCCAGCAGCTTAGCCCGGACTAGCGGGGGCTGGGATGAGCAGTTCTTC. Translation gives CASSLARTSGGWDEQFF. The chain employs TRBV7-2 and TRBJ2-1, with 13 bases fitting TRBD2. The CDR3 runs 17 residues. V lost 0 bases to trimming and J lost 8 bases; unmatched junction nucleotides: 7. From germline, CDR1 is SGHTA and CDR2 FQGNSA.

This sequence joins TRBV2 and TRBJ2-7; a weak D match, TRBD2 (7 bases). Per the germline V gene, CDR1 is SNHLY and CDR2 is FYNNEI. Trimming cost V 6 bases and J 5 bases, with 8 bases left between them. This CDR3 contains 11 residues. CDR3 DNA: TGTGCCAGCAGAGGGGGGGACGAGCAGTACTTC. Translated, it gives CASRGGDEQYF.

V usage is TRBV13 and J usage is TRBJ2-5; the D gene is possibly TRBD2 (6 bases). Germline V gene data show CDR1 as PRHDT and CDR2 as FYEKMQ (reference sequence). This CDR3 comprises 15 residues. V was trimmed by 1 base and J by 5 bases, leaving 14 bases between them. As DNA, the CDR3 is TGTGCCAGCAGCTTAGCGGGGGAGCAAGGGGAGACCCAGTACTTC. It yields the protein CASSLAGEQGETQYF.